The text below deals with one T cell receptor beta chain. The antigen is not known. This sample stems from a study of T cells in localized non-small cell lung cancer. Study-level results: Turning up in adjacent lung were a median roughly 62 of the top 100 tumor clones. The tumor had only one region sequenced, so heterogeneity remains possible. Measurement of T cell clonality placed uninvolved adjacent lung highest, above the level in tumor.

Only in-frame clones appear in the TCRdb table, and some are missing; sequencing was by immunoSEQ multiplex PCR. The table has several thousand clones, roughly 94% seen once. Germline lookup yields CDR1 SNHLY and CDR2 FYNNEI. The V end lost 8 bases, the J end lost 7 bases, and 17 bases lay between the germline ends. The CDR3 length is 14 residues. The chain carries TRBV2 and TRBJ1-4; tentative D call: TRBD1 (6 bases). The receptor was derived from a woman aged 35 to 70 with stage I squamous cell lung carcinoma. Source: peripheral blood, taken before any cancer treatment. The CDR3 bases are TGTGCCAGCGAGTACGACAGGAGTCGTGAAAAACTGTTTTTT. Translated: CASEYDRSREKLFF.